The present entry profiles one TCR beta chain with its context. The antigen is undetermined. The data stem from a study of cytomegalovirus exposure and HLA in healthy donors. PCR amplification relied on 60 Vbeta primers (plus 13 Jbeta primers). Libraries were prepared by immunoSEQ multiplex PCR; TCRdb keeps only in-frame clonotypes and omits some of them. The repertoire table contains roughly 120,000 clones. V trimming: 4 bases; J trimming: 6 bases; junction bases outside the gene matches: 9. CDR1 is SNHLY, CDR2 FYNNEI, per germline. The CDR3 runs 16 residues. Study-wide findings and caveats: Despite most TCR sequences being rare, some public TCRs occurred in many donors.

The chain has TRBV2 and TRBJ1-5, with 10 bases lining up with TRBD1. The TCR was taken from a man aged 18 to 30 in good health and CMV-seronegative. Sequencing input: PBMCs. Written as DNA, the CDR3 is TGTGCCAGCAGTGGGGGACAGGGGTCTGTGGGTCAGCCCCAGCATTTT. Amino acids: CASSGGQGSVGQPQHF.